The clone carrying this T cell receptor (beta chain) was detected only a few times. Its antigen remains unknown. This entry comes from a study of cytomegalovirus exposure and HLA in healthy donors. Findings and limits, study-wide: Associated with HLA alleles at 0.05 false discovery rate in a later analysis were over 15,000 TCR beta sequences. TCR beta V segments were, for the most part, productive about 87% or about 30% of the time in an earlier analysis. With later analysis, a missense DCLRE1C variant became linked to TCR beta V- and J-gene trimming.

V lost 6 bases and J lost 0, with 14 bases in between. Germline V gene data show CDR1 as SSHAT and CDR2 as FNYEAQ (reference sequence). The CDR3 is 16 residues long. The PCR had 60 Vbeta and 13 Jbeta primers. Data came from immunoSEQ multiplex PCR; TCRdb stores just in-frame clones and leaves some out. The data show 80,000 to 100,000 clones, roughly 80% seen once. This TCR was recovered from a man in his forties in good health and CMV-seronegative. The sample comprised PBMCs. J is TRBJ2-2 and V is TRBV7-7; possible D gene TRBD2, 5 bases. The CDR3 DNA reads as TGTGCCAGCAGTCCGCACGGTAGCGCGAACACCGGGGAGCTGTTTTTT. Translating it yields CASSPHGSANTGELFF.